Presented here are 16 T cell receptor beta chains from one specimen sequenced in a study of OX40 agonist ivuxolimab in advanced cancers. Repertoires were generated with immunoSEQ multiplex PCR, while TCRdb's copy carries only in-frame clones and drops some. The sample includes roughly 120,000 clones, 89% of them seen just once. The sequences come from CD4+ or CD8+ T cells sorted from blood, collected in a trial of the OX40 agonist ivuxolimab. Receptors were obtained from an adult with an advanced solid tumor such as melanoma, head and neck, liver or kidney cancer.

The chain joins TRBV9 to TRBJ1-4; D possibly corresponds to TRBD1 (5 bases). Per the germline V gene, CDR1 is SGDLS and CDR2 is YYNGEE. Trimming shortened V by 0 bases and J by 4 bases, and 7 bases separated the two germline ends. CDR3 length: 14 residues. CDR3 in amino acids: CASSVGGHNEKLFF. CDR3 DNA sequence: TGTGCCAGCAGCGTAGGGGGCCATAATGAAAAACTGTTTTTT.

The rearrangement links TRBV7-2 to TRBJ1-2, with 9 nucleotides matching TRBD1. The germline V gene encodes CDR1 SGHTA and CDR2 FQGNSA. This CDR3 is 15 amino acids long. With V trimmed by 4 bases and J by 6 bases, 9 bases remained unmatched. This CDR3 is CASSSIQGAGNGYTF. For the CDR3, the DNA is TGTGCCAGCAGCTCGATACAGGGGGCAGGGAATGGCTACACCTTC.

The V and J genes are TRBV2 and TRBJ2-7; 8 nucleotides align to TRBD1. Germline CDR1 reads SNHLY; CDR2 reads FYNNEI. This CDR3 comprises 13 residues. The trim removed 3 bases at V and 2 bases at J, leaving 0 bases unmatched. The DNA of the CDR3 is TGTGCCAGCAGTGAGGACAGGGCCTACGAGCAGTACTTC. Translated: CASSEDRAYEQYF.

V and J are TRBV7-2 and TRBJ2-7, with 9 bases lining up with TRBD2. J gave up 5 bases and V 0 bases, and 8 bases lay outside the gene matches. Germline V gene sequence: CDR1 SGHTA, CDR2 FQGNSA. The CDR3 loop spans 16 amino acids. The CDR3 spells CASSLAASGVLDEQYF. In DNA, the CDR3 is TGTGCCAGCAGCTTAGCGGCTAGCGGGGTTCTGGACGAGCAGTACTTC.

The chain combines TRBV29-1 with TRBJ2-7; no definite D call. The germline CDR1 and CDR2 sequences are SQVTM and ANQGSEA. This CDR3 is 12 amino acids long. The germline V and J ends were trimmed by 7 bases and 1 base, with 11 bases remaining between them. DNA for the CDR3: TGCAGCGCCTCCGGCCCGTCCTACGAGCAGTACTTC. Translated: CSASGPSYEQYF.

This clone turned up a few times. The V and J genes are TRBV28 and TRBJ1-2; D uncertain. CDR3 length equals 11 residues. Germline-derived CDR1 and CDR2 are MDHEN and SYDVKM. Deletions cut 4 bases from V and 2 bases from J, with 2 bases between. CDR3 DNA: TGTGCCAGCAGTTCCAACTATGGCTACACCTTC. It translates to CASSSNYGYTF.

This sequence joins TRBV5-5 and TRBJ1-4, with TRBD1 matching 8 bases. Germline values: CDR1 SGHKS, CDR2 YYEKEE (reference sequence). The CDR3 contains 15 residues. With 4 bases clipped from V and 7 bases from J, the junction kept 9 bases outside the gene matches. The CDR3 is CASSGITGGFEKLFF. CDR3 sequence (DNA): TGTGCCAGCAGCGGGATTACAGGGGGATTTGAAAAACTGTTTTTT.

The chain has TRBV27 and TRBJ1-1, with D unresolved. The CDR3 is made up of 13 amino acids. Trimming left V 2 bases short and J 4 bases short, with 8 bases between. The germline V gene encodes CDR1 MNHEY and CDR2 SMNVEV (reference sequence). As DNA, the CDR3 is TGTGCCAGCAGTTTAAGAATAGGCACTGAAGCTTTCTTT. Protein product: CASSLRIGTEAFF.

The chain joins TRBV15 to TRBJ2-3, with D perhaps assigned TRBD1 or TRBD2 (5 bases each). Looked up from germline, CDR1 is LNHNV and CDR2 is YYDKDF (reference sequence). This CDR3 has 17 amino acids. V gave up 1 base and J gave up 0 bases, with 14 bases separating them. The CDR3 nucleotides are TGTGCCACCAGCAGAGGGGGGACCGACCCTAGCACAGATACGCAGTATTTT. Translating it yields CATSRGGTDPSTDTQYF.

The chain has TRBV6-5 and TRBJ1-2; D ambiguous. This CDR3 has 13 residues. Germline CDR1 is MNHEY and CDR2 is SVGAGI. V was clipped by 7 bases and J by 8 bases, with 17 bases between them. Here the CDR3 reads CASILDGGGGYTF. The CDR3 DNA is TGTGCCAGCATCCTGGACGGCGGAGGAGGCTACACCTTC.

The V call is TRBV18, the J call TRBJ2-2; D might be TRBD1 or TRBD2, each matching 6 bases. Per germline, CDR1 KGHSH and CDR2 LQKENI. The V end was cut by 1 base, the J end by 1 base, with 16 bases between. The CDR3 consists of 18 residues. CDR3 in DNA: TGTGCCAGCTCACCACGGGGGAGGACAGTCTTGAACACCGGGGAGCTGTTTTTT. This codes for CASSPRGRTVLNTGELFF.

The V and J genes are TRBV30 and TRBJ1-2; 9 positions match TRBD1. Trimming removed 4 bases from V and 8 bases from J; junction bases left unmatched: 8. The CDR3 extends over 13 amino acids. CDR1 and CDR2 from the germline V gene are GTSNPN and SVGIG (reference sequence). The CDR3 here is CAWTGTGSIGYTF. CDR3 DNA: TGTGCCTGGACCGGGACAGGGTCGATCGGCTACACCTTC.

This clone turned up a few times. The chain carries TRBV14 and TRBJ1-1; D gene uncertain. The V and J ends lost 7 bases and 6 bases respectively, with 18 bases between them. This CDR3 is 14 amino acids long. In germline, CDR1 is SGHDN, CDR2 FVKESK. The CDR3: CASTPLGPWAEAFF. In nucleotides, the CDR3 is TGTGCCAGCACCCCGTTGGGTCCTTGGGCTGAAGCTTTCTTT.

This chain uses TRBV14 with TRBJ1-5; possible D gene TRBD1, 5 bases. There are 13 residues in the CDR3. V dropped 6 bases and J dropped 5 bases, with 11 bases sitting between them. Germline V gene sequence: CDR1 SGHDN, CDR2 FVKESK. The CDR3 DNA reads TGTGCCAGCAGTTGGGGGGGGGATCAGCCCCAGCATTTT. Encoded protein: CASSWGGDQPQHF.

The V call is TRBV30, the J call TRBJ1-6, with 9 positions matching TRBD1. Germline V lookup: CDR1 GTSNPN, CDR2 SVGIG (reference sequence). V lost 3 bases, J lost 9 bases, and 6 bases stayed unmatched. This CDR3 spans 14 amino acids. The CDR3 sequence is CAWRPGTGSSPLHF. The DNA for the CDR3 is TGTGCCTGGAGGCCTGGGACAGGGAGTTCACCCCTCCACTTT.

This chain links TRBV7-3 with TRBJ2-2; D is undetermined. Germline CDR1 is SGHTA and CDR2 is FQGTGA. The germline V and J ends were trimmed by 5 bases and 5 bases, with 12 bases remaining between them. This CDR3 contains 14 residues. The CDR3 bases are TGTGCCAGCAGCCCGTTTGACCGTACCGGGGAGCTGTTTTTT. Encoded protein: CASSPFDRTGELFF.